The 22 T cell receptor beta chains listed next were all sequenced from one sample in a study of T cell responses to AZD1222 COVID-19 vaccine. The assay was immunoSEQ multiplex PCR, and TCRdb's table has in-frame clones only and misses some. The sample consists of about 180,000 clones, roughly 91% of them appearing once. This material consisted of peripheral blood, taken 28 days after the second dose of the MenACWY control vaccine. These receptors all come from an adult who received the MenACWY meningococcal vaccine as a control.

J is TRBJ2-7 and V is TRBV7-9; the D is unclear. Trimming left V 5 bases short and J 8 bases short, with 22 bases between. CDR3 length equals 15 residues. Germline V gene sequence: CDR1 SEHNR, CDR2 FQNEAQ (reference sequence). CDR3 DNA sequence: TGTGCCAGCAGCCCCAACCCCGGTATAAGGACGAAGCAGTACTTC. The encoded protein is CASSPNPGIRTKQYF.

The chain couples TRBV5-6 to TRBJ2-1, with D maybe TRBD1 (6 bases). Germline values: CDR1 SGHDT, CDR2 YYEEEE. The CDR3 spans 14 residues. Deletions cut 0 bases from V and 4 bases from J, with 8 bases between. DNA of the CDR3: TGTGCCAGCAGCTTGGCCGGACAGTACAATGAGCAGTTCTTC. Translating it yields CASSLAGQYNEQFF. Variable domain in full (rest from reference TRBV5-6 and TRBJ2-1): DAGVTQSPTHLIKTRGQQVTLRCSPKSGHDTVSWYQQALGQGPQFIFQYYEEEERQRGNFPDRFSGHQFPNYSSELNVNALLLGDSALYLCASSLAGQYNEQFFGPGTRLTVL.

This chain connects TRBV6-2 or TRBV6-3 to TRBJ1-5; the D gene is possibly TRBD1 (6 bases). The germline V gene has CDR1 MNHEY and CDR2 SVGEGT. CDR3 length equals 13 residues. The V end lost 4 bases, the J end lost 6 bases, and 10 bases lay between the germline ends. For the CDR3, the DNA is TGTGCCAGCAGTTGGGGGCGCGGTCAGCCCCAGCATTTT. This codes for CASSWGRGQPQHF.

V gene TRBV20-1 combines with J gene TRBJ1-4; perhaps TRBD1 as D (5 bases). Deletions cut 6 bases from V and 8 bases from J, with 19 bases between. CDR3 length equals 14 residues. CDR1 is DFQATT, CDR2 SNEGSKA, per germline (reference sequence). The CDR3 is CSASSGRGPEKLFF. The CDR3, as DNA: TGCAGTGCAAGTTCAGGGCGAGGGCCCGAAAAACTGTTTTTT.

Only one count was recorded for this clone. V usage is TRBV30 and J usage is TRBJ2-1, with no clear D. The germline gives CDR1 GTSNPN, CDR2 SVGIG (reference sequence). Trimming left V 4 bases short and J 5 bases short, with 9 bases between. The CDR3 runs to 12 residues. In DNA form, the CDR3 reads TGTGCCTGGAAACAGCATCACAATGAGCAGTTCTTC. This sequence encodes CAWKQHHNEQFF.

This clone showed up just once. The CDR3 DNA follows: TGTGCCAGCAGAATGCCGGGAAATGGCTACACCTTC. This translates into CASRMPGNGYTF. The chain employs TRBV12-3 or TRBV12-4 and TRBJ1-2; no clear D gene. The CDR3 loop spans 12 amino acids. Trimming took 6 bases from V and 6 from J, leaving 11 bases between them.

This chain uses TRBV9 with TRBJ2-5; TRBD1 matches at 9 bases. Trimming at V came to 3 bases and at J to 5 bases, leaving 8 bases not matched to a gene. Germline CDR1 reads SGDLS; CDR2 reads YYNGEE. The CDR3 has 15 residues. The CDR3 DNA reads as TGTGCCAGCAGCGCAACAGGGGGCCTAAGGGAGACCCAGTACTTC. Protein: CASSATGGLRETQYF.

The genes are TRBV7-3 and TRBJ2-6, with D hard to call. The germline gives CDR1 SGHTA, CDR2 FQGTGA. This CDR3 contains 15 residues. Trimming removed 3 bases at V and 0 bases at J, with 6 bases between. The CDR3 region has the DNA TGTGCCAGCAGCTTGTCGTCCTCTGGGGCCAACGTCCTGACTTTC. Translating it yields CASSLSSSGANVLTF.

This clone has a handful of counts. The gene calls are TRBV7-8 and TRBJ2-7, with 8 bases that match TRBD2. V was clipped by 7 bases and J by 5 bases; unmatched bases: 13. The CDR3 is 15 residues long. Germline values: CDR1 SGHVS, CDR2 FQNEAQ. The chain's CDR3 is CASTPPRAGADEQYF. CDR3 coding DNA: TGTGCCAGCACCCCGCCCAGAGCGGGGGCCGACGAGCAGTACTTC.

DNA of the CDR3: TGTGCCAGCAGCTTAGGGCCAGAGGGGAGGCGAGCAACTAATGAAAAACTGTTTTTT. Amino acid sequence: CASSLGPEGRRATNEKLFF. This rearrangement joins TRBV7-4 to TRBJ1-4, with D tentatively TRBD1 (5 bases). The length of the CDR3 is 19 residues. Germline values: CDR1 SGHVT, CDR2 SQSDAQ. The V end was cut by 1 base, the J end by 0 bases, with 18 bases between. The full variable domain, in which reference TRBV7-4 and TRBJ1-4 provide the parts outside the CDR3, is GAGVSQSPRYKVAKRGRDVALRCDSISGHVTLYWYRQTLGQGSEVLTYSQSDAQRDKSGRPSGRFSAERPERSVSTLKIQRTEQGDSAVYLCASSLGPEGRRATNEKLFFGSGTQLSVL.

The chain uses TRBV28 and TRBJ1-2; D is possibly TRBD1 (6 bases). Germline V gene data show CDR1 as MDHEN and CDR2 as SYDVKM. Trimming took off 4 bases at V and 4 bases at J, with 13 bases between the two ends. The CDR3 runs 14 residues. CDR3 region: CASSSRPGVYGYTF. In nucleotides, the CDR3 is TGTGCCAGCAGTTCCCGTCCAGGGGTCTATGGCTACACCTTC.

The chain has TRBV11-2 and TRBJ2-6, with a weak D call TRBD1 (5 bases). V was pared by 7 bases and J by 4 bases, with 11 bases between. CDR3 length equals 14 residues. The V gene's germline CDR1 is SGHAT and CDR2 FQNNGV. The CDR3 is CASNPDSGANVLTF. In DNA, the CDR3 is TGTGCCAGCAACCCAGACAGCGGGGCCAACGTCCTGACTTTC.

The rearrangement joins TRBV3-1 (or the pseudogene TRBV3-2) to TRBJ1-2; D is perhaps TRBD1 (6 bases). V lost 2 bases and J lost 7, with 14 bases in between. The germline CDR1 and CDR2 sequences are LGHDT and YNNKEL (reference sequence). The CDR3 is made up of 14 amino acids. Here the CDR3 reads CASSQLGQGSGYTF. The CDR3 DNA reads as TGTGCCAGCAGCCAACTGGGACAAGGTAGTGGCTACACCTTC.

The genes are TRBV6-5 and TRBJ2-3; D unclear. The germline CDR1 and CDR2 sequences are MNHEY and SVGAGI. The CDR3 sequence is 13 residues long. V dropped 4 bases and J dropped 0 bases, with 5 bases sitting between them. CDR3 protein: CASSFPSTDTQYF. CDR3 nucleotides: TGTGCCAGCAGTTTCCCCAGCACAGATACGCAGTATTTT.

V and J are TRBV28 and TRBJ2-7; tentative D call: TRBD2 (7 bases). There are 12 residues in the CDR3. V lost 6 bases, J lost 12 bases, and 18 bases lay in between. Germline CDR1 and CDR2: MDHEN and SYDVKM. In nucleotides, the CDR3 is TGTGCCAGCAGGGGAGGGACACCCAAGGGGTACTTC. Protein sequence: CASRGGTPKGYF.

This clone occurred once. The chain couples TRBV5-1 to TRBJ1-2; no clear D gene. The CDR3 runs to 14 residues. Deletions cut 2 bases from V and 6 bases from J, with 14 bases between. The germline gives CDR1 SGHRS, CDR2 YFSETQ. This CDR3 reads CASSFGGRIDGYTF. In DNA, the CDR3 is TGCGCCAGCAGCTTCGGAGGGAGGATCGATGGCTACACCTTC. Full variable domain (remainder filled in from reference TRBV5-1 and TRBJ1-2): KAGVTQTPRYLIKTRGQQVTLSCSPISGHRSVSWYQQTPGQGLQFLFEYFSETQRNKGNFPGRFSGRQFSNSRSEMNVSTLELGDSALYLCASSFGGRIDGYTFGSGTRLTVV.

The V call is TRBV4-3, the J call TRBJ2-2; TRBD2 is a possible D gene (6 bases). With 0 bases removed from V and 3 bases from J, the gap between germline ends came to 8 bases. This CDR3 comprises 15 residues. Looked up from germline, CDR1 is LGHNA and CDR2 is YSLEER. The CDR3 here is CASSQDRLDTGELFF. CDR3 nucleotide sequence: TGCGCCAGCAGCCAAGATCGACTAGACACCGGGGAGCTGTTTTTT.

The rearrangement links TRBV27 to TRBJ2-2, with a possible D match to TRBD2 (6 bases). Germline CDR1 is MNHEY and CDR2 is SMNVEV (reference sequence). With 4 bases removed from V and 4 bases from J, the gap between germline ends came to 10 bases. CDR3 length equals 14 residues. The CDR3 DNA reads TGTGCCAGCAGTTGGGTGGGACTCACCGGGGAGCTGTTTTTT. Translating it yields CASSWVGLTGELFF.

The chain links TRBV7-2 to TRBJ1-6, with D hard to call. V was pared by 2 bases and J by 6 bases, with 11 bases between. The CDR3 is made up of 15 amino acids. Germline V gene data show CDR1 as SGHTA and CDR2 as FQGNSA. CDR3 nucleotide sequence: TGTGCCAGCAGCTTATTCTTCAGTACTAATTCACCCCTCCACTTT. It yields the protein CASSLFFSTNSPLHF.

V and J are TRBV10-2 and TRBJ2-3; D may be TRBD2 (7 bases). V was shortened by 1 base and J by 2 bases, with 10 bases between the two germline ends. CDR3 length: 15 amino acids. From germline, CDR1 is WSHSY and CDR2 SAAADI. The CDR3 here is CASSEYGGHTDTQYF. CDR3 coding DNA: TGCGCCAGCAGTGAGTACGGGGGGCACACAGATACGCAGTATTTT.

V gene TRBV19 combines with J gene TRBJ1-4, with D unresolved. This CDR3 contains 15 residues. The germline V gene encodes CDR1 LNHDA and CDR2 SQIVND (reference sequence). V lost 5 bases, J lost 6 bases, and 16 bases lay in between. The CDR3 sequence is CASSDLQVLDEKLFF. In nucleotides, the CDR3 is TGTGCCAGTAGTGATTTGCAGGTTCTGGATGAAAAACTGTTTTTT.

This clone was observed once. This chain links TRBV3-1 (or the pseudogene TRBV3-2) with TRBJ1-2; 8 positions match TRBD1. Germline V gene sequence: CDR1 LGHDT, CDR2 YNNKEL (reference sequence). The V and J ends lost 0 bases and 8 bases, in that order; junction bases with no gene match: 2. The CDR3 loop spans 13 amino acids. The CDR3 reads CASSQDRGQGYTF. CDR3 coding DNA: TGTGCCAGCAGCCAAGACAGGGGGCAGGGCTACACCTTC.